This TCR beta chain was documented in a study of cytomegalovirus exposure and HLA in healthy donors. Across the whole study: Early released data comprised around 79 million unique TCRs from HLA-typed donors.

In the case of this clone: What it binds is unknown.

Amplification used 60 Vbeta primers and 13 Jbeta primers. TCRdb's table, derived via immunoSEQ multiplex PCR, lists solely in-frame clones and lacks some. The profile shows some 170,000 clones, 65% to 75% of them singletons. The junction had 6 bases not matched to a gene; V was cut back by 5 bases and J by 0 bases. CDR1 and CDR2 (germline): SGHVS, FNYEAQ. This CDR3 comprises 17 residues. Points from the study as a whole: Roughly uniform sequencing depth across donors was assumed, possibly incorrectly. As a later analysis showed, several of the most significant clusters appeared to be linked to common viral pathogens.

The receptor comes from a human donor in good health. The sample was PBMCs. The chain joins TRBV7-6 to TRBJ2-1, with 11 bases aligning to TRBD2. The CDR3 DNA reads as TGTGCCAGCAGCCCACGACTAGCGGGGAACTCCTACAATGAGCAGTTCTTC. It yields the protein CASSPRLAGNSYNEQFF.